This TCR beta chain was found in a study of blood T cell repertoires in COVID-19. Profiled with immunoSEQ multiplex PCR; TCRdb holds only in-frame clones, not every one. The sample yields about 410,000 clones, about 88% seen once. This CDR3 region has 14 residues. The germline CDR1 and CDR2 sequences are SGDLS and YYNGEE. Unmatched junction bases numbered 10, after V lost 4 bases and J lost 7 bases. The specimen sequenced was peripheral blood. The sequence was collected from a woman aged 35 to 49 with COVID-19, enrolled during active disease. V is TRBV9 and J is TRBJ1-1, with 7 bases that match TRBD1. The CDR3 DNA reads TGTGCCAGCAGCCCCACAGGGGCCTTCCGTGAAGCTTTCTTT. It specifies CASSPTGAFREAFF.